These 21 T cell receptor beta chains were all obtained from the same sample, sequenced in a study of T cell clonotyping in hematopoietic cell transplantation. The sample's time point: recipient sample about 28 days before transplant, after cytoreduction. Only in-frame clones appear in the TCRdb table, and some are missing; sequencing was by immunoSEQ multiplex PCR. The data contain tens of thousands of clones, roughly three quarters of them singletons. Source: peripheral blood mononuclear cells, taken before stem cell transplant. The receptors originated from a middle-aged man with myelodysplastic syndrome. Some clones in this sample may be carry-over from other donors' samples.

The chain combines TRBV19 with TRBJ1-2; D gene uncertain. Germline V gene lookup returns CDR1 LNHDA and CDR2 SQIVND (reference sequence). The CDR3 is 14 amino acids. Trimming left V 10 bases short and J 2 bases short, with 17 bases between. In DNA, the CDR3 is TGTGCCACCTCACTGCGGGGTCGGAACTATGGCTACACCTTC. Translating it yields CATSLRGRNYGYTF. The complete variable domain, with remaining parts taken from reference TRBV19 and TRBJ1-2, reads DGGITQSPKYLFRKEGQNVTLSCEQNLNHDAMYWYRQDPGQGLRLIYYSQIVNDFQKGDIAEGYSVSREKKESFPLTVTSAQKNPTAFYLCATSLRGRNYGYTFGSGTRLTVV.

Here the CDR3 DNA reads TGTGCCAGCAGCATCGAGGGTTTTGGAAACACCATATATTTT. Protein product: CASSIEGFGNTIYF. V and J are TRBV5-6 and TRBJ1-3, with no clear D. The CDR3 contains 14 residues. CDR1 and CDR2 (germline): SGHDT, YYEEEE. V was shortened by 4 bases and J by 3 bases, with 11 bases between the two germline ends.

The chain employs TRBV30 and TRBJ1-1, with D uncertain. The CDR3 loop spans 13 amino acids. Germline CDR1 GTSNPN, CDR2 SVGIG (reference sequence). Deletions cut 3 bases from V and 1 base from J, with 9 bases between. This CDR3 reads CAWSITANTEAFF. In DNA form, the CDR3 reads TGTGCCTGGAGCATCACAGCGAACACTGAAGCTTTCTTT.

The chain uses TRBV5-6 and TRBJ2-7; 9 nucleotides line up with TRBD1. Losses at the gene ends were 4 bases for V and 5 bases for J; bases not matched to a gene: 7. CDR1 SGHDT and CDR2 YYEEEE come from the germline V gene. The CDR3 consists of 14 residues. CDR3 sequence (DNA): TGTGCCAGCAGCGGGACAGGGTCCAGGAACGAGCAGTACTTC. Translation: CASSGTGSRNEQYF.

The V and J genes are TRBV29-1 and TRBJ2-7; D perhaps matches TRBD2 (7 bases). CDR1 is SQVTM and CDR2 is ANQGSEA in the germline V gene. This CDR3 is built from 12 residues. V lost 5 bases to trimming and J lost 7 bases, with 15 bases between them. This chain's CDR3 is CSVRGGAREQYF. In DNA, the CDR3 is TGCAGCGTTAGGGGGGGGGCCCGTGAGCAGTACTTC.

The chain uses TRBV5-6 and TRBJ1-2; the match to TRBD1 covers 9 bases. The CDR3 consists of 14 residues. Trimming took 4 bases from V and 4 from J; bases not matched to a gene: 5. In germline, CDR1 is SGHDT, CDR2 YYEEEE. The CDR3 DNA reads TGTGCCAGCAGCCCGACAGGGGGGGGCTATGGCTACACCTTC. Translating gives CASSPTGGGYGYTF.

On this clone itself: At one of its ends the junction is not consistent with the germline gene, which may arise from a read error. This sequence joins TRBV7-2 and TRBJ2-7; 14 positions match TRBD2. This CDR3 comprises 14 residues. Germline values: CDR1 SGHTA, CDR2 FQGNSA. CDR3 sequence: CASSLEGLAGAGFF. In nucleotides, the CDR3 is TGTGCCAGCAGCTTAGAGGGACTAGCGGGAGCGGGGTTCTTC.

The chain recombines TRBV7-9 with TRBJ2-3, with D perhaps assigned TRBD1 or TRBD2 (5 bases each). V was trimmed by 4 bases and J by 1 base, leaving 15 bases between them. This CDR3 has 16 amino acids. Germline V gene lookup returns CDR1 SEHNR and CDR2 FQNEAQ (reference sequence). For the CDR3, the DNA is TGTGCCAGCAGCTCATCGGGAACGGGGCGCACAGATACGCAGTATTTT. Translation: CASSSSGTGRTDTQYF.

The chain recombines TRBV11-3 with TRBJ1-5; D gene ambiguous. This CDR3 spans 10 amino acids. CDR1 and CDR2 (germline): SGHNT, YENEEA. V was cut by 3 bases and J by 6 bases, with 0 bases left in between. CDR3 coding DNA: TGTGCCAGCAGCTTTCAGCCCCAGCATTTT. It codes for CASSFQPQHF. Full variable domain (outside the CDR3, taken from reference TRBV11-3 and TRBJ1-5): EAGVVQSPRYKIIEKKQPVAFWCNPISGHNTLYWYLQNLGQGPELLIRYENEEAVDDSQLPKDRFSAERLKGVDSTLKIQPAELGDSAVYLCASSFQPQHFGDGTRLSIL.

The chain links TRBV19 to TRBJ1-1; 8 bases map to TRBD1. V lost 3 bases to trimming and J lost 0 bases; unmatched junction nucleotides: 6. This CDR3 spans 16 amino acids. CDR1 and CDR2 (germline): LNHDA, SQIVND (reference sequence). CDR3 amino acids: CASSIPTGVMNTEAFF. CDR3 sequence (DNA): TGTGCCAGTAGTATCCCGACAGGGGTCATGAACACTGAAGCTTTCTTT.

The V and J genes are TRBV1 and TRBJ2-1; the table calls TRBD2, which could not be checked here. TRBV1 is a recognized pseudogene. This CDR3 is 12 amino acids long. The CDR3 is CTSSQDPNEQFF. In DNA form, the CDR3 reads TGCACCAGCAGCCAAGATCCGAATGAGCAGTTCTTC.

The V and J genes are TRBV4-2 and TRBJ2-3; no firm D call. Trimming stripped 0 bases from V and 2 bases from J, with 18 bases between. Looked up from germline, CDR1 is LGHNA and CDR2 is YNFKEQ. The CDR3 runs 18 residues. The CDR3 here is CASSQEAHRTALTDTQYF. The CDR3 DNA is TGTGCCAGCAGCCAAGAGGCCCACCGCACAGCGCTCACAGATACGCAGTATTTT.

The rearrangement links TRBV4-3 to TRBJ1-5; D unclear. CDR1 is LGHNA, CDR2 YSLEER, per germline. The V end was cut by 4 bases, the J end by 2 bases, with 6 bases between. The CDR3 is 13 amino acids. CDR3 bases: TGCGCCAGCAGCCCCGGGGGCAATCAGCCCCAGCATTTT. Amino acids: CASSPGGNQPQHF.

The chain combines TRBV2 with TRBJ1-5; a weak D match, TRBD1 (5 bases). The germline V gene encodes CDR1 SNHLY and CDR2 FYNNEI. Trimming pared 5 bases from V and 4 bases from J, leaving 12 bases between. The CDR3 spans 14 residues. CDR3 sequence (DNA): TGTGCCAGCAGTTCTCAACAGGAAAATCAGCCCCAGCATTTT. It codes for CASSSQQENQPQHF.

CDR3 bases: TGTGCCACGACTGGGACGGACTACGAGCAGTACTTC. Its protein product is CATTGTDYEQYF. This sequence joins TRBV30 and TRBJ2-7; D is perhaps TRBD1 or TRBD2 (5 bases each). The CDR3 length is 12 residues. Trimming removed 8 bases at V and 3 bases at J, with 14 bases between. The germline gives CDR1 GTSNPN, CDR2 SVGIG (reference sequence).

The V gene is TRBV7-2, the J gene TRBJ2-7; 7 nucleotides line up with TRBD1. There are 13 residues in the CDR3. V dropped 5 bases and J dropped 5; count of bases not matched to a gene: 6. The germline CDR1 and CDR2 sequences are SGHTA and FQGNSA. The DNA for the CDR3 is TGTGCCAGCAGCGTCCTACAGGGGAACGAGCAGTACTTC. Protein product: CASSVLQGNEQYF.

V is TRBV30 and J is TRBJ1-1, with unresolved D. Germline values: CDR1 GTSNPN, CDR2 SVGIG (reference sequence). The CDR3 is made up of 12 amino acids. Trimming stripped 1 base from V and 4 bases from J, with 7 bases between. The CDR3 sequence: CAWSGQFTEAFF. The CDR3 DNA is TGTGCCTGGAGTGGCCAGTTCACTGAAGCTTTCTTT. Full variable domain (rest looked up from reference TRBV30 and TRBJ1-1): SQTIHQWPATLVQPVGSPLSLECTVEGTSNPNLYWYRQAAGRGLQLLFYSVGIGQISSEVPQNLSASRPQDRQFILSSKKLLLSDSGFYLCAWSGQFTEAFFGQGTRLTVV.

This clone appeared a few times. V is TRBV6-5 and J is TRBJ1-2; D gene unclear. The CDR3 sequence is 14 residues long. In germline, CDR1 is MNHEY, CDR2 SVGAGI. V lost 6 bases and J lost 4, with 15 bases in between. CDR3 in DNA: TGTGCCAGCAGACCCTGGACGGACCCCTATGGCTACACCTTC. It translates to CASRPWTDPYGYTF.

This chain links TRBV28 with TRBJ2-7, with 7 nucleotides matching TRBD1. CDR3 length: 15 residues. CDR1 is MDHEN and CDR2 is SYDVKM in the germline V gene. V lost 2 bases to trimming and J lost 2 bases; unmatched junction nucleotides: 6. The CDR3 spells CASSLPGGMTYEQYF. The CDR3 coding sequence is TGTGCCAGCAGTTTACCAGGGGGTATGACCTACGAGCAGTACTTC.

The rearrangement links TRBV2 to TRBJ1-5; D possibly corresponds to TRBD1 (6 bases). V was clipped by 3 bases and J by 5 bases, with 14 bases between them. Germline CDR1 and CDR2: SNHLY and FYNNEI. The CDR3 length is 15 residues. In DNA, the CDR3 is TGTGCCAGCAGTGACGGGAAGGAGGGGGATCAGCCCCAGCATTTT. This encodes CASSDGKEGDQPQHF.

This chain connects TRBV9 to TRBJ1-1; tentatively, D is TRBD1 (5 bases). The CDR3 spans 14 residues. CDR1 and CDR2 from the germline V gene are SGDLS and YYNGEE. V lost 1 base and J 5 bases, leaving 12 bases between the germline ends. The CDR3 protein is CASSVKGVGTEAFF. The DNA for the CDR3 is TGTGCCAGCAGCGTAAAAGGGGTCGGGACTGAAGCTTTCTTT.